This is a list of T cell receptor beta chains from one sample in a study of cytomegalovirus exposure and HLA in healthy donors. Assay: immunoSEQ multiplex PCR; the TCRdb copy retains only in-frame clones and omits some. Of about 180,000 clones listed, approximately 81% were seen once; the top ten hold 0.38%. What was sequenced was PBMCs. The receptors were sampled from a boy aged 2 to 9 in good health and CMV-seronegative. Each CDR3 is given with its conserved first and last residue. D genes are given only for firm matches. Size is omitted from some rows. Given values are once, few, many or a class for expanded clones.

d_call: .
v_call: TRBV7-9
j_call: TRBJ2-1
clone_size: .
cdr3_nt: TGTGCCAGCAGCTTAGAGGGGCTGAGTCTAGAGTTCTTC
cdr3_aa: CASSLEGLSLEFF

d_call: .
v_call: TRBV9
j_call: TRBJ2-3
clone_size: .
cdr3_nt: TGTGCCAGCAGCTCAACGGACTGGCCAGATACGCAGTATTTT
cdr3_aa: CASSSTDWPDTQYF

d_call: TRBD1
v_call: TRBV5-1
j_call: TRBJ1-2
clone_size: .
cdr3_nt: TGCGCCAAGGGGGCAGGGGTCTATGGCTACACCTTC
cdr3_aa: CAKGAGVYGYTF

d_call: TRBD1
v_call: TRBV6-6
j_call: TRBJ2-7
clone_size: .
cdr3_nt: TGTGCCAGCAAAGGGGGCACCACGGCGGGCGAGCAGTACTTC
cdr3_aa: CASKGGTTAGEQYF

d_call: TRBD2
v_call: TRBV28
j_call: TRBJ2-3
clone_size: .
cdr3_nt: TGTGCCAGCAGTTTCGGGGGGGCAGCCGGGAATCGTGATACGCAGTATTTT
cdr3_aa: CASSFGGAAGNRDTQYF

d_call: .
v_call: TRBV25-1
j_call: TRBJ1-1
clone_size: .
cdr3_nt: TGTGCCAGCAGTGAATTAGTCTCAGGAGGTGAAGCTTTCTTT
cdr3_aa: CASSELVSGGEAFF

d_call: TRBD1
v_call: TRBV10-1
j_call: TRBJ2-7
clone_size: few
cdr3_nt: TGCGCCAGCAGTGATTGGACAGGAGGCTACGAGCAGTACTTC
cdr3_aa: CASSDWTGGYEQYF

d_call: .
v_call: TRBV29-1
j_call: TRBJ2-1
clone_size: once
cdr3_nt: TGCAGCGTTGAATTGAGGAGCTCCTACAATGAGCAGTTCTTC
cdr3_aa: CSVELRSSYNEQFF

d_call: .
v_call: TRBV2
j_call: TRBJ1-2
clone_size: few
cdr3_nt: TGTGCTCTAACAGGACTATATGGCTACACCTTC
cdr3_aa: CALTGLYGYTF

d_call: .
v_call: TRBV6-1
j_call: TRBJ2-7
clone_size: .
cdr3_nt: TGTGCCAGCAGTGTAGGGGTATCCTACGAGCAGTACTTC
cdr3_aa: CASSVGVSYEQYF

d_call: TRBD1
v_call: TRBV7-2
j_call: TRBJ2-1
clone_size: .
cdr3_nt: TGTGCCAGCAGCTTAGACAGGGGATGGACCAATGAGCAGTTCTTC
cdr3_aa: CASSLDRGWTNEQFF

d_call: .
v_call: TRBV6-1
j_call: TRBJ1-2
clone_size: .
cdr3_nt: TGTGCCAGCCACTCGTCGGAGGCTGGCTACACCTTC
cdr3_aa: CASHSSEAGYTF

d_call: TRBD2
v_call: TRBV23-1
j_call: TRBJ2-7
clone_size: .
cdr3_nt: TGCGCCAGCAAAGCGCCGGGACTACTCGAGCAGTACTTC
cdr3_aa: CASKAPGLLEQYF

d_call: .
v_call: TRBV5-1
j_call: TRBJ2-3
clone_size: .
cdr3_nt: TGCGCCAGCAGCCTAGAGGGCCACAGGGAGACAGATACGCAGTATTTT
cdr3_aa: CASSLEGHRETDTQYF

d_call: TRBD2
v_call: TRBV29-1
j_call: TRBJ2-7
clone_size: .
cdr3_nt: TGCAGCGTTGGGTGGGGGGGAGGTGTCTTTACGGGCGAGCAGTACTTC
cdr3_aa: CSVGWGGGVFTGEQYF

d_call: .
v_call: TRBV6-5
j_call: TRBJ1-2
clone_size: .
cdr3_nt: TGTGCCAGCAGCCTAAAACAGGGAGACTATGGCTACACCTTC
cdr3_aa: CASSLKQGDYGYTF

d_call: TRBD1
v_call: TRBV30
j_call: TRBJ1-1
clone_size: .
cdr3_nt: TGTGCCTGGGACAGGGTATTTATGAACACTGAAGCTTTCTTT
cdr3_aa: CAWDRVFMNTEAFF

d_call: TRBD1
v_call: TRBV19
j_call: TRBJ2-7
clone_size: .
cdr3_nt: TGTGCCAGTACCTCGACAGGGGCCTCCTACGAGCAGTACTTC
cdr3_aa: CASTSTGASYEQYF

d_call: .
v_call: TRBV7-2
j_call: TRBJ2-5
clone_size: .
cdr3_nt: TGTGCCAGCAGCTTAGGGTCAGGGTTGGCGGAGACCCAGTACTTC
cdr3_aa: CASSLGSGLAETQYF

d_call: TRBD2
v_call: TRBV4-1
j_call: TRBJ2-1
clone_size: few
cdr3_nt: TGCGCCAGCAGCCCAACCTGGGGGACTAGCGGGAGCAATGAGCAGTTCTTC
cdr3_aa: CASSPTWGTSGSNEQFF

d_call: .
v_call: TRBV19
j_call: TRBJ1-3
clone_size: .
cdr3_nt: TGTGCCAGTCATGACAGGTACTCTGGAAACACCATATATTTT
cdr3_aa: CASHDRYSGNTIYF

d_call: TRBD2
v_call: TRBV5-6
j_call: TRBJ2-1
clone_size: .
cdr3_nt: TGTGCCAGCAGCTTGGTCAGCGGGGTCAACAATGAGCAGTTCTTC
cdr3_aa: CASSLVSGVNNEQFF

d_call: .
v_call: TRBV4-1
j_call: TRBJ2-6
clone_size: .
cdr3_nt: TGCGCCAGCAGCCAAGATTTGTATTCTTCGGACAGCTCCTCATCTGGGGCCAACGTCCTGACTTTC
cdr3_aa: CASSQDLYSSDSSSSGANVLTF

d_call: TRBD1
v_call: TRBV28
j_call: TRBJ1-1
clone_size: few
cdr3_nt: TGTGCCAGCACCTCCGGGACAGAGAACACTGAAGCTTTCTTT
cdr3_aa: CASTSGTENTEAFF

d_call: .
v_call: TRBV5-1
j_call: TRBJ1-4
clone_size: few
cdr3_nt: TGCGCCAGCAGCGGGGCGGGGGAAAAACTGTTTTTT
cdr3_aa: CASSGAGEKLFF

d_call: .
v_call: TRBV6-1
j_call: TRBJ2-3
clone_size: .
cdr3_nt: TGTGCCAGCAGTCGCCGGGACATCAACACAGATACGCAGTATTTT
cdr3_aa: CASSRRDINTDTQYF

d_call: .
v_call: TRBV29-1
j_call: TRBJ2-7
clone_size: .
cdr3_nt: TGCAGCGCACTCGGGTCCTACGAGCAGTACTTC
cdr3_aa: CSALGSYEQYF

d_call: .
v_call: TRBV7-3
j_call: TRBJ2-5
clone_size: .
cdr3_nt: TGTGCCAGCAGCTTAAGCCAGGCCAGCGAGACCCAGTACTTC
cdr3_aa: CASSLSQASETQYF

d_call: TRBD1
v_call: TRBV4-1
j_call: TRBJ1-2
clone_size: few
cdr3_nt: TGCGCCAGCAGCCACCGACAGGGTAACTATGGCTACACCTTC
cdr3_aa: CASSHRQGNYGYTF

d_call: .
v_call: TRBV5-1
j_call: TRBJ1-4
clone_size: .
cdr3_nt: TGCGCCAGCGGACGGGGGACCGATGAAAAACTGTTTTTT
cdr3_aa: CASGRGTDEKLFF